A selection of T cell receptor beta chains follows, all from one sample in a study of cytomegalovirus exposure and HLA in healthy donors. The protocol was immunoSEQ multiplex PCR, while the TCRdb copy is restricted to in-frame clones and leaves out a portion. The sample holds roughly 200,000 clones; around nine tenths are singletons and the top ten take 7.2%. Sequencing was carried out using PBMCs. Receptors originate from a man younger than 40 in good health and CMV-seropositive. CDR3s include the opening cysteine and the closing phenylalanine or tryptophan. A D gene is named only where the DNA matches it firmly. The size of a clone is reported for some rows only, either as once, few or many, or as a class for expanded clones.

CDR3,DNA,V,size,D,J
CASSGDRRLETQYF,TGTGCCAGCAGTGGGGACAGGCGGCTCGAGACCCAGTACTTC,TRBV28,.,TRBD1,TRBJ2-5
CASSQDGGFGNQPQHF,TGCGCCAGCAGCCAAGATGGGGGGTTTGGCAATCAGCCCCAGCATTTT,TRBV4-1,.,.,TRBJ1-5
CASSRTGPTYEQYF,TGTGCCAGCAGCCGAACAGGGCCCACCTACGAGCAGTACTTC,TRBV5-4,.,.,TRBJ2-7
CASSFTGGGSYEQYF,TGTGCCAGCAGCTTTACAGGGGGGGGGTCCTACGAGCAGTACTTC,TRBV6-5,.,.,TRBJ2-7
CASGNHIREKLFF,TGTGCTAGTGGTAACCATATCCGTGAAAAACTGTTTTTT,TRBV12-5,once,.,TRBJ1-4
CASSLDGRGPDQPQHF,TGCGCCAGCAGCTTGGATGGCAGGGGGCCTGATCAGCCCCAGCATTTT,TRBV5-1,medium-sized,TRBD1,TRBJ1-5
CASSYSQHRSYEQYF,TGTGCCAGCAGTTACAGCCAGCATCGGTCCTACGAGCAGTACTTC,TRBV6-5,once,.,TRBJ2-7
CASTDKFGEQFF,TGTGCCAGCACCGATAAGTTCGGTGAGCAGTTCTTC,TRBV9,.,.,TRBJ2-1
CASSRGGSPTGELFF,TGTGCCAGTAGTAGGGGCGGGAGCCCAACCGGGGAGCTGTTTTTT,TRBV19,.,TRBD2,TRBJ2-2
CASSLAGTGSYEQYF,TGTGCCAGCAGCTTAGCCGGGACAGGGTCCTACGAGCAGTACTTC,TRBV7-2,.,TRBD1,TRBJ2-7